This section outlines one T cell receptor (beta chain) sequence together with its context. Its antigen is undetermined. Definition of naive CD8+ T cells rested on a CD45RO-CCR7+CD27+CD95- profile. Libraries were UMI-labeled 5' RACE TRB cDNA. TCRdb re-called the 5' RACE reads; one entry per CDR3 protein, DNA not given. This sample's table reports tens of thousands of distinct CDR3 sequences. The sample comes from a study of CXCR3-negative and CXCR3-positive naive CD8 T cells. As for the study in general: Each library gave roughly 1.5 +/- 0.3 million of around 140 million TRB reads.

Study conclusions and caveats: Naive cells, whether CXCR3-negative or CXCR3-positive, had similar TRBV-TRBJ usage, while memory cells differed. Naive subsets had comparable surface CD5, so TRB CDR3 properties gauged TCR strength.

The sequencing sample was made of naive CXCR3- CD8+ T cells from blood. As to subset: CD45RO-CCR7+CD27+CD95- naive CD8+ T cells lacking CXCR3 (TNR3-). The origin of this receptor is a human donor in good health. Some clones in this sample may be carry-over from other donors' samples.

CDR3 loop: CASSFGSVFSTNEKLFF. The V call is TRBV12-3 or TRBV12-4, the J call TRBJ1-4; TCRdb returns TRBD1, unconfirmable since there is no DNA. The CDR3 length is 17 residues.